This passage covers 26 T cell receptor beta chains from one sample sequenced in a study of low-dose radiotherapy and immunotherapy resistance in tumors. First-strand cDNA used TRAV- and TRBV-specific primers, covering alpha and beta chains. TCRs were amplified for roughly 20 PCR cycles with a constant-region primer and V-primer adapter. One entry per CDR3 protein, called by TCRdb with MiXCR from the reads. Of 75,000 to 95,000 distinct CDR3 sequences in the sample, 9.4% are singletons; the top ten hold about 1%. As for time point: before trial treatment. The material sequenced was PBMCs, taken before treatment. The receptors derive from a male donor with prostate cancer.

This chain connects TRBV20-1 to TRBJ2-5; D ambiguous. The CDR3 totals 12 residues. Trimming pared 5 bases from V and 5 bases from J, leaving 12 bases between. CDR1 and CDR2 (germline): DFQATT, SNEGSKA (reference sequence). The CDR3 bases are TGCAGTGCTCAAATCTCAGTGGAGACCCAGTACTTC. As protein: CSAQISVETQYF.

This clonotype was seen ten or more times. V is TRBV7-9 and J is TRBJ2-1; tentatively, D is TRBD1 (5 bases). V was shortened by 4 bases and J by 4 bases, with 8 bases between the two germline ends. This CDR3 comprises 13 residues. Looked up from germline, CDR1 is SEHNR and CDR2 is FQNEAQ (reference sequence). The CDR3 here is CASSSRQYNEQFF. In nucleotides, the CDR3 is TGTGCCAGCAGCTCACGACAGTACAATGAGCAGTTCTTC.

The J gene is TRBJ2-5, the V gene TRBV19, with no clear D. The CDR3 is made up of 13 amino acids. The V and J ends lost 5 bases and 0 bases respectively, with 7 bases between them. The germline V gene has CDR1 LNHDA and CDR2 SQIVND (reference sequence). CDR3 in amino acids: CASSASNQETQYF. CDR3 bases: TGTGCCAGTAGTGCCAGCAACCAAGAGACCCAGTACTTC.

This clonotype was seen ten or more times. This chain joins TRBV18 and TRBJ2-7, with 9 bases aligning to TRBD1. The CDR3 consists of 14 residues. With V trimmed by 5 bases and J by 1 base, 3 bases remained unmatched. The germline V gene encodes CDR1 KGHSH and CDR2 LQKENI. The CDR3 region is CASSGTGTSYEQYF. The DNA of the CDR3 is TGTGCCAGCTCAGGGACAGGGACATCCTACGAGCAGTACTTC.

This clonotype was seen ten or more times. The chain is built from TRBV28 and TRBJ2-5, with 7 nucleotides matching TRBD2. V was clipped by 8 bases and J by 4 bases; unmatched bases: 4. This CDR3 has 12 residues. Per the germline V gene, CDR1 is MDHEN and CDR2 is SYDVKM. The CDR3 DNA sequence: TGTGCCAGCTCTAGCGGTATAGAGACCCAGTACTTC. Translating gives CASSSGIETQYF.

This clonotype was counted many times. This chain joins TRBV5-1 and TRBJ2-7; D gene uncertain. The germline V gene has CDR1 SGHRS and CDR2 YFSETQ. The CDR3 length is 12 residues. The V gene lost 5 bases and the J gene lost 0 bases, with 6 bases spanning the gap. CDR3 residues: CASRSSSYEQYF. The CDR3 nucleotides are TGCGCCAGCAGGTCCAGCTCCTACGAGCAGTACTTC. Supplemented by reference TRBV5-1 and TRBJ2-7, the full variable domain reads KAGVTQTPRYLIKTRGQQVTLSCSPISGHRSVSWYQQTPGQGLQFLFEYFSETQRNKGNFPGRFSGRQFSNSRSEMNVSTLELGDSALYLCASRSSSYEQYFGPGTRLTVT.

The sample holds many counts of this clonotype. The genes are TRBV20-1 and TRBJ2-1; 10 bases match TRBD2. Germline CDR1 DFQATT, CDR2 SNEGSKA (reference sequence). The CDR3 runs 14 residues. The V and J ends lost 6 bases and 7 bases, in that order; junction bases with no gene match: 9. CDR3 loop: CSAHPGLAQNEQFF. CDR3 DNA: TGCAGTGCGCACCCGGGACTAGCGCAGAATGAGCAGTTCTTC.

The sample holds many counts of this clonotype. The CDR3 region has the DNA TGCAGCTCCGCCGGGAGTACCGCTGGGGAGACCCAGTACTTC. It is translated as CSSAGSTAGETQYF. J is TRBJ2-5 and V is TRBV29-1, with D perhaps matching TRBD2 (6 bases). Germline assignment: CDR1 SQVTM and CDR2 ANQGSEA. Trimming removed 8 bases from V and 5 bases from J, with 21 bases in between. The CDR3 totals 14 residues.

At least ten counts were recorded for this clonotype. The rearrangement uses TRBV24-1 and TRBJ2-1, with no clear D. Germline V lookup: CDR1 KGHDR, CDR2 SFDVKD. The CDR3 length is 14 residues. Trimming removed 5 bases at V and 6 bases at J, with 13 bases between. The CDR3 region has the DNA TGTGCCACCAGTGCAATCGGCGTAATCAATGAGCAGTTCTTC. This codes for CATSAIGVINEQFF.

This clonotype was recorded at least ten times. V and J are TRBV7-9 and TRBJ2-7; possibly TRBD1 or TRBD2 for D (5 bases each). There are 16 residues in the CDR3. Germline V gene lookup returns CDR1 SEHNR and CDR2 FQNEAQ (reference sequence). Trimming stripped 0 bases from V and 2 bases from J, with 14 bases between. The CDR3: CASSLARRGAPYEQYF. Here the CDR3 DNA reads TGTGCCAGCAGCTTAGCGAGACGAGGGGCTCCCTACGAGCAGTACTTC. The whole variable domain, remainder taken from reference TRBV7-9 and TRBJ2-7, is DTGVSQNPRHKITKRGQNVTFRCDPISEHNRLYWYRQTLGQGPEFLTYFQNEAQLEKSRLLSDRFSAERPKGSFSTLEIQRTEQGDSAMYLCASSLARRGAPYEQYFGPGTRLTVT.

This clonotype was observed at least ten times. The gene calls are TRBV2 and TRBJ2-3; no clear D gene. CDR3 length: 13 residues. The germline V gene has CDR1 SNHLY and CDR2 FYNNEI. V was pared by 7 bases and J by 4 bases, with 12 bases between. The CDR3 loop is CASKSEWADTQYF. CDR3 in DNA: TGTGCCAGCAAGTCCGAGTGGGCAGATACGCAGTATTTT.

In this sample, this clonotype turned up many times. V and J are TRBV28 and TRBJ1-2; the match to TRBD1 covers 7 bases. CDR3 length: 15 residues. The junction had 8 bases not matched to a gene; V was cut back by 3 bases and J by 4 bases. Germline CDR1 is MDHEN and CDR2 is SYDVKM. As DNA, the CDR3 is TGTGCCAGCAGTTTCTCAGGGGGGGAAATCTATGGCTACACCTTC. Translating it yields CASSFSGGEIYGYTF.

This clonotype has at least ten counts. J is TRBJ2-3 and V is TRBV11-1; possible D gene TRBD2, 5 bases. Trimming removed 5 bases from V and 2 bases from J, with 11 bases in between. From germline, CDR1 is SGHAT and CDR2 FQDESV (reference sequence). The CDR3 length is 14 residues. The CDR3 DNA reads TGTGCCAGCAGCCCTGGAGGTTACACAGATACGCAGTATTTT. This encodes CASSPGGYTDTQYF.

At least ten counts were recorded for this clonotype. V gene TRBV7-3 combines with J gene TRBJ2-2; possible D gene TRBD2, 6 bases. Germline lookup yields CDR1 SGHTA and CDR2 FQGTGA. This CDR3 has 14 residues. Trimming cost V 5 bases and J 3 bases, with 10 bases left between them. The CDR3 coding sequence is TGTGCCAGCAGCCCTACGGGAGACACCGGGGAGCTGTTTTTT. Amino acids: CASSPTGDTGELFF.

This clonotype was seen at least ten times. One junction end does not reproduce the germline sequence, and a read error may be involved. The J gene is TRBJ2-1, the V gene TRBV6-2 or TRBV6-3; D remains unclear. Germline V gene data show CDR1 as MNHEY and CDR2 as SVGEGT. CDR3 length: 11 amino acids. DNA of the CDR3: TGTGCCAGCAGTTACTACAGTGAGCAGTTCTTC. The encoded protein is CASSYYSEQFF.

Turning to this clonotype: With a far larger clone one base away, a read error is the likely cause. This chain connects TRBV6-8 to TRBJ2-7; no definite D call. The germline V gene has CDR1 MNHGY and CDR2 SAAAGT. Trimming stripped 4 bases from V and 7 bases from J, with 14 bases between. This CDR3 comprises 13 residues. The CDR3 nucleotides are TGTGCCAGCAGTTCGTCACGCTACAATGAGCAGTACTTC. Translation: CASSSSRYNEQYF.

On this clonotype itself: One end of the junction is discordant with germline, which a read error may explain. The CDR3 protein is CASSLRTSVPGGGLDF. The CDR3 DNA reads as TGTGCCAGCAGCCTGAGGACTAGCGTTCCCGGGGGGGGTTTAGACTTC. The rearrangement joins TRBV28 to TRBJ2-7, with 9 nucleotides matching TRBD2. The CDR3 extends over 16 amino acids. Germline loops: CDR1 MDHEN, CDR2 SYDVKM.

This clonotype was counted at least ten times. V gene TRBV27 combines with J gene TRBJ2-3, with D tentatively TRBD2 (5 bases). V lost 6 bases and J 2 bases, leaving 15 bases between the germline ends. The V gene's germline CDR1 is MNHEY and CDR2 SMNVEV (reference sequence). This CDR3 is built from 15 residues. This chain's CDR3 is CASSSLGGFTDTQYF. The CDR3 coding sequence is TGTGCCAGCAGCTCCCTGGGCGGGTTCACAGATACGCAGTATTTT.

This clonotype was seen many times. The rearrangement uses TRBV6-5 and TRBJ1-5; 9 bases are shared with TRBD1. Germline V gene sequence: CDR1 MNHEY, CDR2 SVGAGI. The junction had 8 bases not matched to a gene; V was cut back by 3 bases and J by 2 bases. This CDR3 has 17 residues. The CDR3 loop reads CASSYRRTGEGNQPQHF. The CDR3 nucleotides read TGTGCCAGCAGTTATCGTCGGACAGGGGAGGGCAATCAGCCCCAGCATTTT.

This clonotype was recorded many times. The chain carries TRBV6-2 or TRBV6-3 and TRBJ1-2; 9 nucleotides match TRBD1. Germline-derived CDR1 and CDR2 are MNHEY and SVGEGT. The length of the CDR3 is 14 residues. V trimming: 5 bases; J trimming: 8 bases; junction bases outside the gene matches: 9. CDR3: CASSPGQGQRGYTF. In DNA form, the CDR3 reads TGTGCCAGCAGTCCGGGACAGGGTCAAAGGGGCTACACCTTC.

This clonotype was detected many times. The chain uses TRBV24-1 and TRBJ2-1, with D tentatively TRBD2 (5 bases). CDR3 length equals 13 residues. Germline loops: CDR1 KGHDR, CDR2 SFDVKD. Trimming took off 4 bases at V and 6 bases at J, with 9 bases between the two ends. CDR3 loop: CATSDRTVNEQFF. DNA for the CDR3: TGTGCCACCAGTGACAGGACTGTCAATGAGCAGTTCTTC.

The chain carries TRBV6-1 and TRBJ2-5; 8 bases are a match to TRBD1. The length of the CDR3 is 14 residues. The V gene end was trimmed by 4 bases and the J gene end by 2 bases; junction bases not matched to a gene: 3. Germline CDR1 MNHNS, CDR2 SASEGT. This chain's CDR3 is CASSAGQGQETQYF. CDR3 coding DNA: TGTGCCAGCAGTGCCGGACAGGGACAAGAGACCCAGTACTTC.

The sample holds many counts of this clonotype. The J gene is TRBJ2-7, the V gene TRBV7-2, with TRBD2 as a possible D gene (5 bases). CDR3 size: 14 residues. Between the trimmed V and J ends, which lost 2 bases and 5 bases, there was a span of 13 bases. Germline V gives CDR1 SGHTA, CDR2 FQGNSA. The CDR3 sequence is CASSLPGKGHEQYF. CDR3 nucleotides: TGTGCCAGCAGCTTACCGGGGAAGGGTCACGAGCAGTACTTC.

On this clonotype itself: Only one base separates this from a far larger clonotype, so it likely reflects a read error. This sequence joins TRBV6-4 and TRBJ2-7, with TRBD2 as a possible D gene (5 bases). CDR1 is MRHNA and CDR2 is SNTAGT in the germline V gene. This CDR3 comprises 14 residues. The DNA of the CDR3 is TGTGCCATCAGTGATAAGGAGGTCGATTACGAGCAGTACTTC. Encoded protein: CAISDKEVDYEQYF.

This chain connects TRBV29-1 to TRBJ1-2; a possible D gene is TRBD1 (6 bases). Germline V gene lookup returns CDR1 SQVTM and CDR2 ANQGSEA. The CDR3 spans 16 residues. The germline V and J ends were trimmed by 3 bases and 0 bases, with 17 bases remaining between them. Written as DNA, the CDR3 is TGCAGCGTTGAGGGACAAGGAGAGGGGTCTAACTATGGCTACACCTTC. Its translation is CSVEGQGEGSNYGYTF.

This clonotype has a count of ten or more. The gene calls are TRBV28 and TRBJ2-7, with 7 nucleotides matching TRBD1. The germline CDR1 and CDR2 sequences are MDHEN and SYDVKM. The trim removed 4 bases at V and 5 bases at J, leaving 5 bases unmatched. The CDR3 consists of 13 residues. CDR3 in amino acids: CASSSPTGNEQYF. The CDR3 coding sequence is TGTGCCAGCAGTTCCCCGACAGGGAACGAGCAGTACTTC.